The rows below give T cell receptor beta chains drawn from one sample of a study of blood T cell repertoires in COVID-19. Using immunoSEQ multiplex PCR, the repertoire was profiled, and TCRdb retains in-frame clones only, with some absent. The sample has 200,000 to 250,000 clones; approximately 80% are singletons. Material: PBMCs or T cells enriched from blood (not recorded which). The receptors derive from a woman aged 40 to 50 with acute COVID-19. Each CDR3 is given with its conserved first and last residue. Each record gives: D gene, V gene, J gene, clone size, CDR3 DNA, CDR3 protein. D genes are given only for firm matches. Not all rows give a size; the values are once, few, many and, for expanded clones, a class.

>NA|TRBV7-8|TRBJ1-5|NA
TGTGCCAGCAGCCCTAGAACAGGGAACGGTCAGCCCCAGCATTTT
CASSPRTGNGQPQHF
>NA|TRBV11-2|TRBJ2-7|NA
TGTGCCAGCAGCCTTGGACAGTCTTTTTACGTCGAGCAGTACTTC
CASSLGQSFYVEQYF
>TRBD1|TRBV9|TRBJ2-3|NA
TGTGCCAGCAGCCCAGGGGGTCTCAGCACAGATACGCAGTATTTT
CASSPGGLSTDTQYF
>NA|TRBV18|TRBJ2-2|NA
TGTGCCAGCTCACGACAGTCGAACACCGGGGAGCTGTTTTTT
CASSRQSNTGELFF
>NA|TRBV4-2|TRBJ1-5|NA
TGTGCCAGCAGCCAAGCTGGGGGCGCGTCCCCAAGCTATAGCAATCAGCCCCAGCATTTT
CASSQAGGASPSYSNQPQHF
>NA|TRBV12-3/TRBV12-4|TRBJ1-5|NA
TGTGCCAGCAGTTTTCTCAGCAATCAGCCCCAGCATTTT
CASSFLSNQPQHF
>NA|TRBV30|TRBJ1-1|NA
TGTGCCTGGAGTACAGGGTTCACTGAAGCTTTCTTT
CAWSTGFTEAFF
>TRBD2|TRBV7-2|TRBJ2-7|NA
TGTGCCAGCAGCCCCCCGGGACTAGCGGTATACGAGCAGTACTTC
CASSPPGLAVYEQYF
>NA|TRBV12-3/TRBV12-4|TRBJ2-7|NA
TGTGCCAGCAGGGAGACAGTATCCTACGAGCAGTACTTC
CASRETVSYEQYF
>NA|TRBV7-6|TRBJ2-1|NA
TGTGCCAGCAGTCCACTAGGCAATGAGCAGTTCTTC
CASSPLGNEQFF
>TRBD1|TRBV3-1/TRBV3-2|TRBJ1-2|NA
TGTGCCAGCAGCCCAGGCGGTGGGACAGGGATTACAGGCTACACCTTC
CASSPGGGTGITGYTF
>TRBD1|TRBV6-1|TRBJ2-5|NA
TGTGCCAGCAGTGAAAAAGCAGGGGGCAGGGAGACCCAGTACTTC
CASSEKAGGRETQYF
>TRBD2|TRBV24-1|TRBJ2-3|NA
TGTGCCACCAGGGATAGCGGGATACCAGATACGCAGTATTTT
CATRDSGIPDTQYF
>NA|TRBV6-6|TRBJ1-4|NA
TGTGCCAGCAGTTATAGTGGAAAACTGTTTTTT
CASSYSGKLFF
>TRBD1|TRBV5-8|TRBJ2-7|few
TGTGCCAGCAGCTTGACAGGGGGTCGCGGCGAGCAGTACTTC
CASSLTGGRGEQYF
>TRBD1|TRBV12-3/TRBV12-4|TRBJ1-2|NA
TGTGCCAGCAGCCTAGCGGGGACAGAAGTGTACACCTTC
CASSLAGTEVYTF
>NA|TRBV19|TRBJ2-3|NA
TGTGCCAGTAGTATAGCCGGACTCACAGATACGCAGTATTTT
CASSIAGLTDTQYF
>TRBD1|TRBV28|TRBJ1-2|NA
TGTGCCAGCAGTTTATCAGGCGTATCGGGGCAGGGGGCCAGCTATGGCTACACCTTC
CASSLSGVSGQGASYGYTF
>NA|TRBV15|TRBJ1-2|few
TGTGCCACCAGCAGAGACGGGAGGAAAAACTATGGCTACACCTTC
CATSRDGRKNYGYTF
>NA|TRBV19|TRBJ1-1|NA
TGTGCCAGTAGTAGACAGTGGTCTGAAGCTTTCTTT
CASSRQWSEAFF
>TRBD1|TRBV5-1|TRBJ2-7|once
TGCGCCAGCAGCTTGTACGGGGACAGGGACGAGCAGTACTTC
CASSLYGDRDEQYF
>NA|TRBV30|TRBJ2-5|NA
TGTGCCTGGAGCACGGTCACTAGGGAGACCCAGTACTTC
CAWSTVTRETQYF
>NA|TRBV28|TRBJ1-2|NA
TGTGCCAGCAATGCCGGGGCTAACTATGGCTACACCTTC
CASNAGANYGYTF
>NA|TRBV6-5|TRBJ1-1|NA
TGTGCCACCCAAGTAAAGGCGGGCACTGAAGCTTTCTTT
CATQVKAGTEAFF
>TRBD1|TRBV5-1|TRBJ2-5|NA
TGCGCCAGCAGCATTTCAGGGGGACGCCAAGAGACCCAGTACTTC
CASSISGGRQETQYF